This T cell receptor (beta chain) was profiled in a study of blood T cell repertoires in COVID-19. The wider study: COVID-19 samples from acute and convalescent phases originated in the United States, Italy and Spain. In each case, the material was cDNA or gDNA derived from T cells, B-cell-depleted T cells, or PBMCs.

The germline gives CDR1 SGHKS, CDR2 YYEKEE (reference sequence). V lost 4 bases and J lost 5; bases outside the gene matches: 8. This CDR3 is 15 amino acids long. As originally analysed: Reference gene primer amplification in the assay estimated nucleated cell counts. Sequencing was performed with immunoSEQ multiplex PCR; in TCRdb, only in-frame clones are kept and a portion is missing. The DNA gave D and trimming, while V, J and clone size come from that table. This table has approximately 94,000 clones, roughly 85% appearing once. The sequence derives from a man aged 65 to 79 with active or convalescent COVID-19. V and J are TRBV5-5 and TRBJ1-4; 7 nucleotides agree with TRBD1. The sequenced material came from peripheral blood. The CDR3 spells CASSLRQGQNEKLFF. For the CDR3, the DNA is TGTGCCAGCAGCCTTAGACAGGGCCAGAATGAAAAACTGTTTTTT.